What follows is one TCR beta chain and its context. The antigen is unknown. The sample is drawn from a study of cytomegalovirus exposure and HLA in healthy donors. 13 Jbeta primers and 60 Vbeta primers were used for the PCR. This table comes from immunoSEQ multiplex PCR, and its TCRdb copy is limited to in-frame clones, with some not included. Among 100,000 to 150,000 clones, 75% to 85% were seen once, and the ten largest hold approximately 4%. Germline V gene data show CDR1 as SGHTA and CDR2 as FQGNSA. The J segment lost 2 bases and the V segment lost 0 bases, leaving 1 base of the junction unmatched. The CDR3 spans 15 residues. The study, taken as a whole, reports: Among CMV-associated TCR beta chains, most appeared HLA-restricted in a later analysis. The likely explanation for a cluster of highly shared sequence variants was sequencing artifact. Productive rates of about 90% or about 30% were seen for most TCR beta V segments in an earlier analysis.

V gene TRBV7-2 combines with J gene TRBJ2-7; 10 nucleotides align to TRBD1. The clonotype comes from a woman aged 40 to 50 in good health and CMV-seronegative. Sequences were obtained from PBMCs. CDR3 protein: CASSLAGTGAYEQYF. In DNA, the CDR3 is TGTGCCAGCAGCTTAGCGGGGACAGGGGCCTACGAGCAGTACTTC.